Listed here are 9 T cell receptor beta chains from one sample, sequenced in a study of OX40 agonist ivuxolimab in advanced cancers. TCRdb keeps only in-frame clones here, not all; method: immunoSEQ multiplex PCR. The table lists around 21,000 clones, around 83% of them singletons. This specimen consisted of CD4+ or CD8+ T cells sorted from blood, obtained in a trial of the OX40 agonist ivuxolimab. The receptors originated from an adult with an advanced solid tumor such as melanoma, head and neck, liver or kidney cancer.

CDR3 coding DNA: TGTGCCAGCAGCTCTCCGGGACAGGGGATTGAAGCTTTCTTT. Translated: CASSSPGQGIEAFF. The chain carries TRBV7-9 and TRBJ1-1; TRBD1 matches at 10 bases. The V and J ends lost 4 bases and 7 bases, in that order; junction bases with no gene match: 6. The germline V gene has CDR1 SEHNR and CDR2 FQNEAQ (reference sequence). This CDR3 contains 14 residues.

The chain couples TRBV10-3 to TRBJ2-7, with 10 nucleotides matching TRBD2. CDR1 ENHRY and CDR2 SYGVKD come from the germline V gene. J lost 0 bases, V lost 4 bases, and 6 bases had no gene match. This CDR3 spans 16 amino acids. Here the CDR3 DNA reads TGTGCCATCAGTGCTTCCGGGACTAGCGACTCCTACGAGCAGTACTTC. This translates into CAISASGTSDSYEQYF.

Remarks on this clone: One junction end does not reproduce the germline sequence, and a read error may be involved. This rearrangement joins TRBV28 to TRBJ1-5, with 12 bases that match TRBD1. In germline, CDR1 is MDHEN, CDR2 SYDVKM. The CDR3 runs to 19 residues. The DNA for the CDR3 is TGTGCCAGCAGCTTATCTCCGGGACAGGGGGCTTTAAGCAATCAGCCCCAGCATTTT. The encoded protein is CASSLSPGQGALSNQPQHF.

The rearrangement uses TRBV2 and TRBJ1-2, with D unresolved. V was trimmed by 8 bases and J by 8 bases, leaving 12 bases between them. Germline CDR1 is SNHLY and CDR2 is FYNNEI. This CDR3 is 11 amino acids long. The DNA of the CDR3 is TGTGCCAGCTCCCCTAGGGTCGGCTACACCTTC. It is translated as CASSPRVGYTF.

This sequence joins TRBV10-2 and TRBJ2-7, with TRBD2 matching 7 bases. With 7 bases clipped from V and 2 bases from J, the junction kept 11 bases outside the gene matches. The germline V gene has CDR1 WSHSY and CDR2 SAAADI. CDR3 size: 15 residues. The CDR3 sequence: CASNNPSGRTYEQYF. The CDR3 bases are TGCGCCAGCAACAACCCTAGCGGCCGGACCTACGAGCAGTACTTC.

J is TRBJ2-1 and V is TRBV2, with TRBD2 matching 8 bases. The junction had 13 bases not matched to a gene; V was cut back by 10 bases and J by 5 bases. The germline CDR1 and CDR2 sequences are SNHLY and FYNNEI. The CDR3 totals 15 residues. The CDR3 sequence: CAIPTGTSTHNEQFF. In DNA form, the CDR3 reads TGTGCCATACCGACGGGGACTAGTACACACAATGAGCAGTTCTTC. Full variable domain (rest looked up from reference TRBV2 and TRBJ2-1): EPEVTQTPSHQVTQMGQEVILRCVPISNHLYFYWYRQILGQKVEFLVSFYNNEISEKSEIFDDQFSVERPDGSNFTLKIRSTKLEDSAMYFCAIPTGTSTHNEQFFGPGTRLTVL.

CDR3 bases: TGCGCCAGCAGCTTGGCTAGCGGGACCGTGACAGATACGCAGTATTTT. This encodes CASSLASGTVTDTQYF. The V call is TRBV5-1, the J call TRBJ2-3, with 9 bases matching TRBD2. Trimming removed 0 bases from V and 3 bases from J; junction bases left unmatched: 5. The CDR3 contains 16 residues. Germline CDR1 reads SGHRS; CDR2 reads YFSETQ.

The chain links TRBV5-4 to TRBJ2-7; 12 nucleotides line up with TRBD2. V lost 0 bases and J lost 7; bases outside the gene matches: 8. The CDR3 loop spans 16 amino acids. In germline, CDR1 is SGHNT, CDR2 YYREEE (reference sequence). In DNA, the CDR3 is TGTGCCAGCAGCTTGGGCCTAGCGGGAGGGCCGAGAGAGCAGTACTTC. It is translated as CASSLGLAGGPREQYF. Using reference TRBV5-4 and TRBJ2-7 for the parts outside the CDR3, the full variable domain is ETGVTQSPTHLIKTRGQQVTLRCSSQSGHNTVSWYQQALGQGPQFIFQYYREEENGRGNFPPRFSGLQFPNYSSELNVNALELDDSALYLCASSLGLAGGPREQYFGPGTRLTVT.

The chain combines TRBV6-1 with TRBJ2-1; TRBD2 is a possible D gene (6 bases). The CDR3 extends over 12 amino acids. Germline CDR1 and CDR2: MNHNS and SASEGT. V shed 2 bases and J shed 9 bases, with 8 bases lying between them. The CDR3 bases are TGTGCCAGCAGTGAATGGGGAGGTGAGCAGTTCTTC. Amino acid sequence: CASSEWGGEQFF.